Each of the 20 T cell receptor beta chains below was sequenced from the same sample in a study of blood T cell repertoires in COVID-19. Method: immunoSEQ multiplex PCR; TCRdb's copy keeps in-frame clones and lacks some. The profile covers about 350,000 clones, with about 91% appearing a single time and roughly a tenth taken by the ten largest. Sequences were obtained from peripheral blood. Receptors originate from a man younger than 40 with COVID-19, enrolled during active disease.

V is TRBV4-2 and J is TRBJ1-1, with 8 nucleotides matching TRBD1. CDR1 and CDR2 (germline): LGHNA, YNFKEQ. The J segment lost 2 bases and the V segment lost 1 base, leaving 12 bases of the junction unmatched. The CDR3 totals 18 residues. The CDR3 is CASSQVGLGGQDNTEAFF. Written as DNA, the CDR3 is TGTGCCAGCAGCCAAGTAGGACTTGGGGGACAGGATAACACTGAAGCTTTCTTT.

The chain combines TRBV24-1 with TRBJ1-5; 8 bases are shared with TRBD1. The CDR3 covers 15 residues. Germline-derived CDR1 and CDR2 are KGHDR and SFDVKD. V lost 5 bases, J lost 6 bases, and 8 bases stayed unmatched. The CDR3 here is CATSAGQGAVQPQHF. DNA of the CDR3: TGTGCCACCAGTGCAGGGCAGGGGGCTGTTCAGCCCCAGCATTTT.

This sequence joins TRBV7-6 and TRBJ2-7; 7 bases match TRBD1. CDR3 size: 15 residues. From germline, CDR1 is SGHVS and CDR2 FNYEAQ. The J segment lost 1 base and the V segment lost 5 bases, leaving 8 bases of the junction unmatched. CDR3 nucleotide sequence: TGTGCCAGCAGCCCCGGGACAGCCGCATCCTACGAGCAGTACTTC. It translates to CASSPGTAASYEQYF.

Only one count was recorded for this clone. The chain has TRBV7-6 and TRBJ2-7; 8 nucleotides agree with TRBD1. This CDR3 has 15 residues. The V segment lost 6 bases and the J segment 2 bases; nucleotides outside the gene matches: 9. From germline, CDR1 is SGHVS and CDR2 FNYEAQ. CDR3 nucleotide sequence: TGTGCCAGCAGACAACGACAGGGGTCCCCCTACGAGCAGTACTTC. It yields the protein CASRQRQGSPYEQYF. Full variable domain (remainder filled in from reference TRBV7-6 and TRBJ2-7): GAGVSQSPRYKVTKRGQDVALRCDPISGHVSLYWYRQALGQGPEFLTYFNYEAQQDKSGLPNDRFSAERPEGSISTLTIQRTEQRDSAMYRCASRQRQGSPYEQYFGPGTRLTVT.

The gene calls are TRBV28 and TRBJ2-1, with D uncertain. The germline V and J ends were trimmed by 5 bases and 8 bases, with 13 bases remaining between them. The CDR3 length is 13 residues. Germline CDR1 and CDR2: MDHEN and SYDVKM. The CDR3 reads CASSRPESDEQFF. Here the CDR3 DNA reads TGTGCCAGCAGTCGTCCGGAGAGCGATGAGCAGTTCTTC. Based on the CDR3 plus reference TRBV28 and TRBJ2-1, the full variable domain is DVKVTQSSRYLVKRTGEKVFLECVQDMDHENMFWYRQDPGLGLRLIYFSYDVKMKEKGDIPEGYSVSREKKERFSLILESASTNQTSMYLCASSRPESDEQFFGPGTRLTVL.

The chain uses TRBV11-2 and TRBJ1-1; D is possibly TRBD1 (5 bases). V was shortened by 5 bases and J by 1 base, with 14 bases between the two germline ends. In germline, CDR1 is SGHAT, CDR2 FQNNGV. The CDR3 length is 15 residues. In DNA, the CDR3 is TGTGCCAGCAGCGAATCCGGGGGGTCGAACACTGAAGCTTTCTTT. As protein: CASSESGGSNTEAFF. Full variable domain (remainder filled in from reference TRBV11-2 and TRBJ1-1): EAGVAQSPRYKIIEKRQSVAFWCNPISGHATLYWYQQILGQGPKLLIQFQNNGVVDDSQLPKDRFSAERLKGVDSTLKIQPAKLEDSAVYLCASSESGGSNTEAFFGQGTRLTVV.

The chain couples TRBV5-1 to TRBJ2-5, with 9 bases fitting TRBD2. V was clipped by 0 bases and J by 5 bases; unmatched bases: 5. The germline gives CDR1 SGHRS, CDR2 YFSETQ. CDR3 length equals 15 residues. CDR3 DNA: TGCGCCAGCAGCTTGGGCGGGACTAGCTGGGAGACCCAGTACTTC. It is translated as CASSLGGTSWETQYF.

The chain joins TRBV3-1 (or the pseudogene TRBV3-2) to TRBJ2-5, with D unresolved. Trimming took off 4 bases at V and 4 bases at J, with 13 bases between the two ends. The CDR3 covers 14 residues. The germline V gene has CDR1 LGHDT and CDR2 YNNKEL (reference sequence). The CDR3 DNA reads TGTGCCAGCAGCCCCACGTGGAGCAGAGAGACCCAGTACTTC. Protein: CASSPTWSRETQYF.

The rearrangement uses TRBV7-3 and TRBJ1-6; a weak D match, TRBD1 (6 bases). The CDR3 extends over 14 amino acids. V lost 3 bases and J 5 bases, leaving 8 bases between the germline ends. The V gene's germline CDR1 is SGHTA and CDR2 FQGTGA. As DNA, the CDR3 is TGTGCCAGCAGCTTTAGGGACAATAATTCACCCCTCCACTTT. It codes for CASSFRDNNSPLHF.

The chain recombines TRBV7-9 with TRBJ2-7; a possible D gene is TRBD1 (6 bases). Germline V lookup: CDR1 SEHNR, CDR2 FQNEAQ (reference sequence). The ends were cut back, 1 base at V and 4 bases at J, with 8 bases in the middle. This CDR3 contains 13 residues. CDR3 DNA: TGTGCCAGCAGCTTAGGGGGGCCATACGAGCAGTACTTC. Translated: CASSLGGPYEQYF.

A single count supports this clone. The chain recombines TRBV19 with TRBJ2-5; 8 nucleotides line up with TRBD2. The CDR3 totals 14 residues. From germline, CDR1 is LNHDA and CDR2 SQIVND (reference sequence). V gave up 8 bases and J gave up 4 bases; unmatched junction bases: 9. As DNA, the CDR3 is TGTGCCAGTCACCCTCGGGGGGGCCCAGAGACCCAGTACTTC. Encoded protein: CASHPRGGPETQYF.

This clone has just one count. CDR3 protein: CASSRSDSVGYTF. CDR3 DNA sequence: TGTGCCAGCAGCCGTTCCGACAGCGTCGGCTACACCTTC. The chain has TRBV7-2 and TRBJ1-2; possibly TRBD1 for D (5 bases). V was clipped by 5 bases and J by 8 bases, with 15 bases between them. There are 13 residues in the CDR3. Germline V gene sequence: CDR1 SGHTA, CDR2 FQGNSA.

This clone was seen a handful of times. The genes are TRBV7-3 and TRBJ2-3, with a possible D match to TRBD2 (5 bases). The germline V gene has CDR1 SGHTA and CDR2 FQGTGA. V lost 6 bases to trimming and J lost 6 bases, with 7 bases between them. The CDR3 has 11 amino acids. The CDR3 nucleotides are TGTGCCAGCAGTTCTAGCGATACGCAGTATTTT. Its translation is CASSSSDTQYF.

This clone was seen more than once but under ten times. The chain couples TRBV7-9 to TRBJ1-6; D might be TRBD1 (6 bases). The CDR3 has 14 residues. V lost 1 base and J lost 11, with 12 bases in between. CDR1 and CDR2 from the germline V gene are SEHNR and FQNEAQ (reference sequence). The CDR3 DNA reads TGTGCCAGCAGCTTAGACAGGGTGAATCCACCCCTCCACTTT. Encoded protein: CASSLDRVNPPLHF.

The chain has TRBV10-3 and TRBJ1-2; D is uncertain. The CDR3 spans 16 residues. The germline V gene has CDR1 ENHRY and CDR2 SYGVKD. V was clipped by 3 bases and J by 4 bases, with 18 bases between them. The CDR3 bases are TGTGCCATCAGTGACCCGGACGAGGGTATAGGCTATGGCTACACCTTC. Amino acids: CAISDPDEGIGYGYTF.

This clone was counted a single time. This chain uses TRBV7-8 with TRBJ1-5; D may be TRBD1 (5 bases). Trimming cost V 1 base and J 2 bases, with 15 bases left between them. CDR1 SGHVS and CDR2 FQNEAQ come from the germline V gene. The CDR3 length is 17 residues. CDR3 coding DNA: TGTGCCAGCAGCTTAGTGGGGGGTGGAGGTCGCAATCAGCCCCAGCATTTT. Protein product: CASSLVGGGGRNQPQHF.

The chain is built from TRBV21-1 and TRBJ2-3; TRBD2 is the table's D call and was not checked against the DNA. TRBV21-1 represents a pseudogene. The CDR3 contains 19 residues. The CDR3 nucleotides read TGTGCCAGCAGCAAAGCTCGCCCTAACTTGAAATCTAGCACAGATACGCAGTATTTT. Its translation: CASSKARPNLKSSTDTQYF.

The V call is TRBV6-2 or TRBV6-3, the J call TRBJ2-7, with 9 bases matching TRBD1. Germline values: CDR1 MNHEY, CDR2 SVGEGT. Trimming at V came to 2 bases and at J to 12 bases, leaving 17 bases not matched to a gene. CDR3 length equals 16 residues. CDR3 bases: TGTGCCAGCAGTTACCCAGACGGGACAGGGTTCGGAAGGCTGTACTTC. It specifies CASSYPDGTGFGRLYF.

The chain has TRBV29-1 and TRBJ2-2, with 7 bases that match TRBD1. The CDR3 consists of 13 residues. Germline CDR1 and CDR2: SQVTM and ANQGSEA. V was pared by 8 bases and J by 5 bases, with 8 bases of the junction left unmatched. In DNA, the CDR3 is TGCAGCTCCAGACAGGGAAGGACCGGGGAGCTGTTTTTT. Translated, it gives CSSRQGRTGELFF.

The chain is built from TRBV29-1 and TRBJ1-1, with a tentative D call TRBD1 (6 bases). The CDR3 is 10 amino acids. Germline CDR1 reads SQVTM; CDR2 reads ANQGSEA. V was trimmed by 6 bases and J by 7 bases, leaving 9 bases between them. CDR3 DNA: TGCAGCGTGAGGACAGTTGAAGCTTTCTTT. It specifies CSVRTVEAFF.